The clone carrying this T cell receptor beta chain showed up just a few times. Time point given: patch test 3, about 24 weeks after DPC sensitization. Treatment of the sample: therapeutic diphenylcyclopropenone sensitization with weekly scalp DPC. The germline CDR1 and CDR2 sequences are SNHLY and FYNNEI. V shed 8 bases, J shed 4 bases, and the junction held 8 bases outside the gene matches. The CDR3 has 16 amino acids. The data were obtained in a study of human T cells and chemical hapten exposure. Via MiXCR, TCRdb re-called the RACE reads, giving one row per CDR3 protein. The top ten clones hold about 0.95% of a sample with tens of thousands of distinct CDR3 sequences, approximately 11% of them seen once.

This rearrangement joins TRBV2 to TRBJ2-3, with 14 bases lining up with TRBD2. The clonotype comes from a woman aged 25-40 years with alopecia areata. Some clones in this sample may be carry-over from other donors' samples. The sample consisted of whole blood, taken in connection with sensitization to the hapten diphenylcyclopropenone (DPC). This chain's CDR3 is CASGRTSGRLADTQYF. The CDR3 DNA reads as TGTGCCAGCGGGAGGACTAGCGGGAGGTTGGCAGATACGCAGTATTTT.